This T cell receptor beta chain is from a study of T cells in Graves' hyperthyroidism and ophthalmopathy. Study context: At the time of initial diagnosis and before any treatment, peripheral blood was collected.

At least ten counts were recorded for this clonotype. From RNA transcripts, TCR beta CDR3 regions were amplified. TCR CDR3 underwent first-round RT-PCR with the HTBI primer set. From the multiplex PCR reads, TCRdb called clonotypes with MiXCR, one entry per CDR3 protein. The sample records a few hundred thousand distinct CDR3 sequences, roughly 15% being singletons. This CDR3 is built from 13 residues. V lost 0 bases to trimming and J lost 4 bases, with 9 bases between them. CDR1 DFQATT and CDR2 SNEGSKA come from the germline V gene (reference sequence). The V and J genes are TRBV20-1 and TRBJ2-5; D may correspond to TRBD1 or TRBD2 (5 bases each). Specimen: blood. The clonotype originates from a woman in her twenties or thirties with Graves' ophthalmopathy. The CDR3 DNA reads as TGCAGTGCTAGAGATTTTGGGGGAGAGACCCAGTACTTC. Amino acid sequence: CSARDFGGETQYF.